This entry lists 11 T cell receptor beta chains sequenced from one sample in a study of blood T cell repertoires in COVID-19. Data came from immunoSEQ multiplex PCR; TCRdb stores just in-frame clones and leaves some out. The sample has 40,000 or so clones; 85% are singletons. Sequencing was carried out using peripheral blood. All receptors derive from a man aged 50-60 years with active COVID-19.

This clone was found a few times. The chain has TRBV29-1 and TRBJ2-2, with 11 bases aligning to TRBD1. Trimming removed 1 base from V and 5 bases from J; junction bases left unmatched: 6. Germline lookup yields CDR1 SQVTM and CDR2 ANQGSEA. CDR3 size: 16 residues. The CDR3 loop reads CSVEAPGQGVTGELFF. DNA of the CDR3: TGCAGCGTTGAAGCCCCGGGACAGGGGGTGACCGGGGAGCTGTTTTTT.

This rearrangement joins TRBV21-1 to TRBJ2-7; the tabulated D call, TRBD1, remains unverified against the DNA. TRBV21-1 constitutes a pseudogene. This CDR3 is built from 16 residues. CDR3 sequence reads: CASSKWGDRSTYEQYF. In DNA, the CDR3 is TGTGCCAGCAGCAAATGGGGGGACAGGAGCACCTACGAGCAGTACTTC.

The rearrangement uses TRBV5-1 and TRBJ2-1; TRBD2 matches 8 bases. The length of the CDR3 is 16 residues. Trimming cost V 0 bases and J 5 bases; bases outside gene matches: 7. Germline loops: CDR1 SGHRS, CDR2 YFSETQ. The CDR3, as DNA: TGCGCCAGCAGCTTGGTGGGAGCGGGGGTGAACAATGAGCAGTTCTTC. Amino acid sequence: CASSLVGAGVNNEQFF. The variable domain in full, completed from reference TRBV5-1 and TRBJ2-1, reads KAGVTQTPRYLIKTRGQQVTLSCSPISGHRSVSWYQQTPGQGLQFLFEYFSETQRNKGNFPGRFSGRQFSNSRSEMNVSTLELGDSALYLCASSLVGAGVNNEQFFGPGTRLTVL.

This clone occurred a few times. V and J are TRBV9 and TRBJ2-1, with D possibly being TRBD2 (6 bases). Deletions cut 0 bases from V and 6 bases from J, with 16 bases between. The CDR3 has 16 amino acids. The germline V gene encodes CDR1 SGDLS and CDR2 YYNGEE. CDR3 sequence (DNA): TGTGCCAGCAGCGTAGTCCCCGGGGGAGGTAGCAATGAGCAGTTCTTC. Translating gives CASSVVPGGGSNEQFF.

The chain employs TRBV6-7 and TRBJ1-2; 12 positions agree with TRBD1. TRBV6-7 is marked as an open reading frame, function uncertain. J gave up 4 bases and V 6 bases, and 12 bases lay outside the gene matches. This CDR3 region has 17 residues. CDR3 region: CASRQPGTGGNFYGYTF. In DNA, the CDR3 is TGTGCCAGCAGGCAACCCGGGACAGGGGGCAATTTCTATGGCTACACCTTC.

The genes are TRBV6-5 and TRBJ1-2, with a weak D call TRBD1 (5 bases). V lost 6 bases, J lost 6 bases, and 14 bases lay in between. This CDR3 region has 13 residues. Germline V gene sequence: CDR1 MNHEY, CDR2 SVGAGI. The CDR3 spells CASSAGRVDGYTF. The CDR3 DNA sequence: TGTGCCAGCAGCGCAGGCAGGGTCGATGGCTACACCTTC.

The CDR3: CASSLRGGQSGANVLTF. The CDR3 bases are TGTGCCAGCAGCTTAAGGGGGGGTCAGTCTGGGGCCAACGTCCTGACTTTC. The rearrangement links TRBV11-3 to TRBJ2-6; TRBD2 might be the D (7 bases). Germline values: CDR1 SGHNT, CDR2 YENEEA. V lost 2 bases to trimming and J lost 1 base, with 12 bases between them. This CDR3 is 17 amino acids long.

This clone was detected a few times. The chain couples TRBV5-1 to TRBJ1-6, with D possibly being TRBD1 (5 bases). Trimming pared 4 bases from V and 8 bases from J, leaving 19 bases between. Germline assignment: CDR1 SGHRS and CDR2 YFSETQ. The CDR3 length is 16 residues. The CDR3, as DNA: TGCGCCAGCAGCCCAACGGGGGAATCTGGGGATTCACCCCTCCACTTT. It codes for CASSPTGESGDSPLHF.

This clone has more than one count but fewer than ten. Distinct nucleotide sequences in the sample also encode this CDR3. The V gene is TRBV2, the J gene TRBJ1-5; tentative D call: TRBD1 (6 bases). The CDR3 length is 14 residues. Per the germline V gene, CDR1 is SNHLY and CDR2 is FYNNEI. The V end lost 6 bases, the J end lost 2 bases, and 11 bases lay between the germline ends. The CDR3 coding sequence is TGTGCCAGCAGCGAATCAGGGGGCAATCAGCCCCAGCATTTT. Its protein product is CASSESGGNQPQHF.

The V call is TRBV4-2, the J call TRBJ2-5; weak D call: TRBD1 (6 bases). In germline, CDR1 is LGHNA, CDR2 YNFKEQ. The CDR3 extends over 15 amino acids. Deletions cut 1 base from V and 0 bases from J, with 9 bases between. The CDR3 region has the DNA TGTGCCAGCAGCCAAGTAGGGGGTGACCAAGAGACCCAGTACTTC. This translates into CASSQVGGDQETQYF.

V and J are TRBV15 and TRBJ2-7, with TRBD2 matching over 8 bases. The CDR3 length is 14 residues. V shed 9 bases and J 0 bases; nucleotides not matched to a gene: 7. Germline assignment: CDR1 LNHNV and CDR2 YYDKDF (reference sequence). The CDR3 coding sequence is TGTGCCACAGGGACTAGTCATAGCTCCTACGAGCAGTACTTC. It translates to CATGTSHSSYEQYF.